This entry lists 30 T cell receptor beta chains sequenced from one sample in a study of T cells after yellow fever vaccination. Using its own MiXCR run on the 5' RACE reads, TCRdb lists one record per CDR3 protein. Here the sample spans more than 80,000 distinct CDR3 sequences, 5.8% being singletons. The specimen was CD8+ T cells sorted from PBMCs, collected 10 days after the yellow fever booster vaccination. These receptors were taken from a man aged 18 to 35 who received the YFV17D yellow fever vaccine.

This clonotype was observed a few times. CDR3 residues: CASSYAENTGELFF. CDR3 sequence (DNA): TGCGCCAGCAGCTATGCTGAGAACACCGGGGAGCTGTTTTTT. The chain combines TRBV5-1 with TRBJ2-2; D unresolved. This CDR3 is built from 14 residues. The germline gives CDR1 SGHRS, CDR2 YFSETQ. Trimming left V 3 bases short and J 1 base short, with 7 bases between.

This clonotype appeared a few times. One end of the junction is discordant with germline, which a read error may explain. The chain joins TRBV7-7 to TRBJ2-1, with TRBD1 as a possible D gene (5 bases). Germline V gene sequence: CDR1 SSHAT, CDR2 FNYEAQ (reference sequence). The CDR3 is 13 amino acids. CDR3 loop: CASSFSGAGEQFF. The CDR3 DNA reads as TGTGCTAGCAGCTTTAGTGGGGCCGGTGAGCAGTTCTTC.

In its sample, this clonotype was seen a few times. The chain couples TRBV29-1 to TRBJ2-2; D remains unclear. CDR3 length equals 11 residues. Germline values: CDR1 SQVTM, CDR2 ANQGSEA. V shed 4 bases and J shed 7 bases, with 7 bases lying between them. The CDR3 sequence: CSVGTLGELFF. DNA for the CDR3: TGCAGCGTTGGTACCCTCGGGGAGCTGTTTTTT.

This clonotype was counted a few times. The genes are TRBV29-1 and TRBJ1-2, with D perhaps matching TRBD1 (5 bases). The CDR3 sequence is 13 residues long. Germline V gene lookup returns CDR1 SQVTM and CDR2 ANQGSEA. V shed 1 base and J shed 6 bases, with 12 bases lying between them. The CDR3 DNA follows: TGCAGCGTTGAAGGGGGCAGGGTAAATGGCTACACCTTC. Its translation is CSVEGGRVNGYTF.

The chain recombines TRBV4-3 with TRBJ2-4; 7 bases are shared with TRBD1. The CDR3 runs 14 residues. V shed 1 base and J 9 bases; nucleotides not matched to a gene: 6. Germline CDR1 LGHNA, CDR2 YSLEER. CDR3 bases: TGCGCCAGCAGCCAAGTAGGGACAGTAAGCATTCAGTACTTC. Its translation is CASSQVGTVSIQYF.

The V gene is TRBV7-9, the J gene TRBJ2-7; TRBD2 aligns across 11 bases. Germline V gives CDR1 SEHNR, CDR2 FQNEAQ (reference sequence). V dropped 5 bases and J dropped 2; count of bases not matched to a gene: 5. The CDR3 extends over 15 amino acids. CDR3 nucleotide sequence: TGTGCCAGCAGCGACGGGACTAGCGGAACCTACGAGCAGTACGTC. It is translated as CASSDGTSGTYEQYV.

The rearrangement uses TRBV11-3 and TRBJ2-1, with D perhaps given as TRBD1 or TRBD2 (5 bases each). Trimming took off 5 bases at V and 8 bases at J, with 13 bases between the two ends. Germline-derived CDR1 and CDR2 are SGHNT and YENEEA. The CDR3 spans 13 residues. CDR3 DNA: TGTGCCAGCAGCCAGAGGGGTTTCTATGAGCAGTTCTTC. Protein product: CASSQRGFYEQFF.

V usage is TRBV5-8 and J usage is TRBJ2-5; 10 bases are shared with TRBD2. The germline V gene encodes CDR1 SGHTS and CDR2 YDEGEE. This CDR3 is built from 16 residues. J lost 2 bases, V lost 4 bases, and 8 bases had no gene match. The CDR3 nucleotides read TGTGCCAGCAGCCTGGGACTAGCGAGGACTCAAGAGACCCAGTACTTC. Translation gives CASSLGLARTQETQYF.

This clonotype showed up just a few times. The CDR3 nucleotides are TGTGCCAGCAGCCAAGTTACAGTTGGTTACAATGAGCAGTTCTTC. This translates into CASSQVTVGYNEQFF. J is TRBJ2-1 and V is TRBV14, with D unresolved. CDR3 size: 15 residues. CDR1 is SGHDN, CDR2 FVKESK, per germline. The ends were cut back, 1 base at V and 4 bases at J, with 11 bases in the middle.

Of note for this clonotype: One end of the junction fails to match germline, which may point to a read error. The chain carries TRBV10-3 and TRBJ2-3, with 13 bases that match TRBD2. The CDR3 loop spans 17 amino acids. Germline CDR1 is ENHRY and CDR2 is SYGVKD. The CDR3 nucleotides are TGTGCCATCAGTGATAACATAAAAGGGACTAGCGGGGATTGGCGGGATTTT. Translated: CAISDNIKGTSGDWRDF.

The V call is TRBV4-1, the J call TRBJ1-4, with D tentatively TRBD1 (5 bases). V was trimmed by 0 bases and J by 9 bases, leaving 29 bases between them. CDR3 length: 20 residues. Germline V gene lookup returns CDR1 MGHRA and CDR2 YSYEKL. In DNA, the CDR3 is TGCGCCAGCAGCCAAGAGTACGGGACTAAGTGGAGATCGGACTTGAAAAAACTGTTTTTT. Residues: CASSQEYGTKWRSDLKKLFF.

This clonotype came up many times. This rearrangement joins TRBV19 to TRBJ2-5; D may be TRBD2 (7 bases). The V end lost 4 bases, the J end lost 1 base, and 13 bases lay between the germline ends. CDR1 is LNHDA and CDR2 is SQIVND in the germline V gene (reference sequence). CDR3 length: 15 amino acids. CDR3 loop: CASSRGRGAQETQYF. The DNA of the CDR3 is TGTGCCAGTAGTAGGGGCCGGGGGGCCCAAGAGACCCAGTACTTC.

The chain employs TRBV7-2 and TRBJ2-7, with a tentative D call TRBD1 (5 bases). Trimming stripped 4 bases from V and 5 bases from J, with 15 bases between. The CDR3 is 14 amino acids. Germline loops: CDR1 SGHTA, CDR2 FQGNSA. CDR3 region: CASSSQGTIHEQYF. In DNA form, the CDR3 reads TGTGCCAGCAGCTCGCAGGGTACCATACACGAGCAGTACTTC.

This clonotype was counted a few times. DNA for the CDR3: TGCGCCAGCAGCCAAGGAAACGCGGGGAAAGGCTATACGCAGTATTTT. This gives the protein CASSQGNAGKGYTQYF. The rearrangement joins TRBV4-1 to TRBJ2-3; perhaps TRBD2 as D (6 bases). Germline V CDR1 and CDR2: MGHRA, YSYEKL. The CDR3 length is 16 residues. The germline V and J ends were trimmed by 1 base and 7 bases, with 18 bases remaining between them.

This clonotype was counted a few times. The V call is TRBV12-3 or TRBV12-4, the J call TRBJ1-5; 7 nucleotides match TRBD1. The CDR3 loop spans 14 amino acids. V was clipped by 6 bases and J by 3 bases; unmatched bases: 5. The CDR3 DNA reads TGTGCCAGCAGCAGGGACAGAATCAATCAGCCCCAGCATTTT. Translation: CASSRDRINQPQHF.

The chain carries TRBV7-9 and TRBJ1-1; D gene unclear. The V gene's germline CDR1 is SEHNR and CDR2 FQNEAQ (reference sequence). V shed 1 base and J shed 6 bases, with 9 bases lying between them. This CDR3 region has 13 residues. This chain's CDR3 is CASSLEWFPEAFF. The CDR3 DNA follows: TGTGCCAGCAGCTTAGAGTGGTTCCCTGAAGCTTTCTTT. The variable domain in full, completed from reference TRBV7-9 and TRBJ1-1, reads DTGVSQNPRHKITKRGQNVTFRCDPISEHNRLYWYRQTLGQGPEFLTYFQNEAQLEKSRLLSDRFSAERPKGSFSTLEIQRTEQGDSAMYLCASSLEWFPEAFFGQGTRLTVV.

In this sample, this clonotype turned up a few times. The V and J genes are TRBV4-1 and TRBJ2-7, with a tentative D call TRBD2 (6 bases). Trimming stripped 0 bases from V and 3 bases from J, with 12 bases between. This CDR3 has 15 amino acids. Germline values: CDR1 MGHRA, CDR2 YSYEKL. The DNA for the CDR3 is TGCGCCAGCAGCCAAGAGCCGGAGGGAGGCTACGAGCAGTACTTC. Encoded protein: CASSQEPEGGYEQYF.

The chain couples TRBV7-8 to TRBJ1-1, with 8 bases fitting TRBD1. Germline CDR1 SGHVS, CDR2 FQNEAQ. There are 17 residues in the CDR3. V was pared by 5 bases and J by 1 base, with 12 bases of the junction left unmatched. CDR3 nucleotides: TGTGCCAGCAGCACCCGGTACCGACAGGGGACGAACACTGAAGCTTTCTTT. This translates into CASSTRYRQGTNTEAFF. Filled out from reference TRBV7-8 and TRBJ1-1, the complete variable domain reads GAGVSQSPRYKVAKRGQDVALRCDPISGHVSLFWYQQALGQGPEFLTYFQNEAQLDKSGLPSDRFFAERPEGSVSTLKIQRTQQEDSAVYLCASSTRYRQGTNTEAFFGQGTRLTVV.

A few counts support this clonotype. The chain recombines TRBV7-4 with TRBJ2-7; 9 bases match TRBD1. The J segment lost 3 bases and the V segment lost 2 bases, leaving 11 bases of the junction unmatched. The CDR3 runs to 17 residues. Germline V CDR1 and CDR2: SGHVT, SQSDAQ. CDR3 coding DNA: TGTGCCAGCAGCTTAAGGGTAGTTGTGGGACAGGGCTACGAGCAGTACTTC. Translating it yields CASSLRVVVGQGYEQYF.

The V and J genes are TRBV24-1 and TRBJ2-3, with 7 bases identical to TRBD2. Trimming cost V 4 bases and J 5 bases; bases outside gene matches: 5. There are 14 residues in the CDR3. The V gene's germline CDR1 is KGHDR and CDR2 SFDVKD. The CDR3 here is CATSEGRAIDTQYF. As DNA, the CDR3 is TGTGCCACCAGTGAAGGGAGGGCTATAGATACGCAGTATTTT.

The sample holds many counts of this clonotype. J is TRBJ2-1 and V is TRBV5-4; no clear D. The length of the CDR3 is 11 residues. Germline values: CDR1 SGHNT, CDR2 YYREEE (reference sequence). V dropped 4 bases and J dropped 6 bases, with 5 bases sitting between them. This CDR3 reads CASSLLNEQFF. The CDR3, as DNA: TGTGCCAGCAGCCTTCTCAATGAGCAGTTCTTC.

The gene calls are TRBV12-3 or TRBV12-4 and TRBJ2-1, with D possibly TRBD1 on 6 matching bases. The CDR3 contains 13 residues. Trimming left V 6 bases short and J 7 bases short, with 13 bases between. DNA for the CDR3: TGTGCCAGCAGAAGACAGGTATTGAATGAGCAGTTCTTC. Its protein product is CASRRQVLNEQFF.

This clonotype turned up a few times. The gene calls are TRBV7-2 and TRBJ2-3; weak D call: TRBD1 (6 bases). Germline V lookup: CDR1 SGHTA, CDR2 FQGNSA. Trimming pared 5 bases from V and 6 bases from J, leaving 15 bases between. The CDR3 length is 14 residues. CDR3 DNA sequence: TGTGCCAGCAGCCGTCTCCTGGGGGCGGATACGCAGTATTTT. This codes for CASSRLLGADTQYF.

The J gene is TRBJ2-2, the V gene TRBV6-2 or TRBV6-3; a weak D match, TRBD1 (6 bases). Germline CDR1 reads MNHEY; CDR2 reads SVGEGT. Between the trimmed V and J ends, which lost 2 bases and 1 base, there was a span of 11 bases. This CDR3 has 16 amino acids. The CDR3 nucleotides are TGTGCCAGCAGTTACGGGGGACAATGGAACACCGGGGAGCTGTTTTTT. The encoded protein is CASSYGGQWNTGELFF.

This clonotype was observed a few times. The chain couples TRBV6-6 to TRBJ2-7; 8 bases are a match to TRBD1. Germline V gene sequence: CDR1 MNHNY, CDR2 SVGAGI (reference sequence). The CDR3 contains 16 residues. The J segment lost 2 bases and the V segment lost 6 bases, leaving 12 bases of the junction unmatched. CDR3 in amino acids: CASRGRGQGSPYEQYV. The CDR3, as DNA: TGTGCCAGCAGAGGAAGAGGACAGGGTTCGCCCTACGAGCAGTACGTC.

This clonotype was observed many times. The chain uses TRBV4-1 and TRBJ2-4; D is undetermined. V was pared by 5 bases and J by 9 bases, with 14 bases between. The germline CDR1 and CDR2 sequences are MGHRA and YSYEKL. The CDR3 totals 13 residues. The CDR3 bases are TGCGCCAGCAGCTCGGCCTCTAAGAGCATTCAGTACTTC. It translates to CASSSASKSIQYF.

In this sample, this clonotype turned up many times. For the CDR3, the DNA is TGTGCCACCAGCGAAGTCGGGGATACGCAGTATTTT. Encoded protein: CATSEVGDTQYF. V is TRBV24-1 and J is TRBJ2-3; D is undetermined. This CDR3 comprises 12 residues. The V end was cut by 7 bases, the J end by 6 bases, with 10 bases between. Germline assignment: CDR1 KGHDR and CDR2 SFDVKD.

The chain uses TRBV20-1 and TRBJ2-7; no clear D. The length of the CDR3 is 14 residues. Germline-derived CDR1 and CDR2 are DFQATT and SNEGSKA (reference sequence). Deletions cut 3 bases from V and 3 bases from J, with 15 bases between. DNA of the CDR3: TGCAGTGCTAGTAACGGCCAGAGCCTCTACGAGCAGTACTTC. It encodes CSASNGQSLYEQYF.

At least ten counts were recorded for this clonotype. The CDR3 is CASSFPGGNSPLHF. The CDR3 DNA is TGTGCCAGCAGCTTCCCAGGGGGCAATTCACCCCTCCACTTT. The rearrangement uses TRBV5-5 and TRBJ1-6; 8 bases map to TRBD1. The CDR3 length is 14 residues. With 2 bases clipped from V and 7 bases from J, the junction kept 2 bases outside the gene matches. The germline CDR1 and CDR2 sequences are SGHKS and YYEKEE (reference sequence).

This clonotype has just a few counts. The J gene is TRBJ2-7, the V gene TRBV5-5; D unclear. In germline, CDR1 is SGHKS, CDR2 YYEKEE (reference sequence). The V and J ends lost 0 bases and 2 bases respectively, with 12 bases between them. The CDR3 loop spans 15 amino acids. CDR3 region: CASSLAATTAYEQYF. CDR3 DNA: TGTGCCAGCAGCTTGGCAGCTACGACGGCCTACGAGCAGTACTTC.